Listed here are 14 T cell receptor beta chains from one sample, sequenced in a study of T cell responses to AZD1222 COVID-19 vaccine. TCRdb keeps only in-frame clones here, not all; method: immunoSEQ multiplex PCR. The sample lists 140,000 to 150,000 clones, 92% seen once, with around 3.5% in the top ten. The sequencing here drew on peripheral blood, taken 28 days after the second AZD1222 dose. The receptors originated from an adult who received the AZD1222 COVID-19 vaccine.

The rearrangement uses TRBV28 and TRBJ1-2; TRBD1 matches 7 bases. Germline V gene sequence: CDR1 MDHEN, CDR2 SYDVKM. V gave up 8 bases and J gave up 12 bases; unmatched junction bases: 15. The CDR3 sequence is 13 residues long. The CDR3, as DNA: TGTGCCAGCGCCCTCCGGGACAGCTCTTGGGACACCTTC. Protein product: CASALRDSSWDTF.

V gene TRBV28 combines with J gene TRBJ1-1; D remains unclear. The CDR3 loop spans 13 amino acids. Germline CDR1 and CDR2: MDHEN and SYDVKM. Trimming pared 2 bases from V and 3 bases from J, leaving 7 bases between. The CDR3 nucleotides are TGTGCCAGCAGTTTAGGGGAGGACACTGAAGCTTTCTTT. It specifies CASSLGEDTEAFF.

The V call is TRBV24-1, the J call TRBJ1-2, with a weak D call TRBD1 (6 bases). Trimming cost V 3 bases and J 8 bases, with 15 bases left between them. Germline V gene sequence: CDR1 KGHDR, CDR2 SFDVKD. This CDR3 spans 14 amino acids. The CDR3 loop reads CATSDLTGGDGYTF. As DNA, the CDR3 is TGTGCCACCAGTGATCTGACAGGCGGGGACGGCTACACCTTC.

This clone is a singleton in its sample. The chain carries TRBV6-6 and TRBJ1-6; D might be TRBD1 (5 bases). Looked up from germline, CDR1 is MNHNY and CDR2 is SVGAGI (reference sequence). V lost 5 bases and J lost 7, with 12 bases in between. This CDR3 comprises 14 residues. CDR3 protein: CASSQGTENSPLHF. The DNA of the CDR3 is TGTGCCAGCAGTCAAGGGACGGAGAATTCACCCCTCCACTTT.

This clone was observed a few times. The J gene is TRBJ2-2, the V gene TRBV4-1, with TRBD1 matching over 10 bases. The CDR3 sequence is 17 residues long. Germline-derived CDR1 and CDR2 are MGHRA and YSYEKL. J lost 4 bases, V lost 1 base, and 6 bases had no gene match. CDR3 bases: TGCGCCAGCAGCCAAGGGGGACAGGGGAAAGGCACCGGGGAGCTGTTTTTT. Translation gives CASSQGGQGKGTGELFF.

The chain's CDR3 is CASSLNGVGNIQYF. The CDR3 coding sequence is TGCGCCAGCAGCTTGAACGGGGTCGGAAACATTCAGTACTTC. This chain connects TRBV5-1 to TRBJ2-4; D may be TRBD2 (5 bases). The CDR3 sequence is 14 residues long. V gave up 1 base and J gave up 6 bases, with 11 bases separating them. The germline CDR1 and CDR2 sequences are SGHRS and YFSETQ.

This clone was counted a single time. This chain uses TRBV12-3 or TRBV12-4 with TRBJ1-1; 7 nucleotides line up with TRBD1. The CDR3 is made up of 12 amino acids. CDR3 sequence reads: CATRGESTEAFF. The CDR3, as DNA: TGTGCGACCAGGGGGGAGAGCACTGAAGCTTTCTTT.

This clone was counted a single time. The J gene is TRBJ2-3, the V gene TRBV7-2; a weak D match, TRBD2 (6 bases). The germline V gene has CDR1 SGHTA and CDR2 FQGNSA. This CDR3 has 14 amino acids. Trimming took off 6 bases at V and 1 base at J, with 11 bases between the two ends. The CDR3 sequence is CASRVDYGTDTQYF. For the CDR3, the DNA is TGTGCCAGCAGAGTGGACTACGGCACAGATACGCAGTATTTT.

The chain uses TRBV7-7 and TRBJ2-7; no clear D. The germline gives CDR1 SSHAT, CDR2 FNYEAQ (reference sequence). CDR3 size: 13 residues. The germline V and J ends were trimmed by 1 base and 0 bases, with 4 bases remaining between them. CDR3 protein: CASSLEVSYEQYF. The CDR3 region has the DNA TGTGCCAGCAGCTTAGAGGTCTCCTACGAGCAGTACTTC.

The chain links TRBV6-5 to TRBJ2-7; 12 nucleotides match TRBD2. There are 15 residues in the CDR3. J lost 4 bases, V lost 6 bases, and 7 bases had no gene match. Germline V CDR1 and CDR2: MNHEY, SVGAGI. The DNA for the CDR3 is TGTGCCAGCAGGGCTAGCGGGAGGGCCGTTTACGAGCAGTACTTC. This sequence encodes CASRASGRAVYEQYF.

This chain joins TRBV28 and TRBJ1-2; 8 bases match TRBD1. Germline lookup yields CDR1 MDHEN and CDR2 SYDVKM. The CDR3 contains 14 residues. J lost 4 bases, V lost 5 bases, and 6 bases had no gene match. In nucleotides, the CDR3 is TGTGCCAGCAGTGAATCGACAGGGGTCTATGGCTACACCTTC. Amino acid sequence: CASSESTGVYGYTF.

CDR3 DNA: TGTGCCGCGGGACGGAGGGTCTCTGGAAACACCATATATTTT. Protein sequence: CAAGRRVSGNTIYF. The chain joins TRBV2 to TRBJ1-3; D perhaps matches TRBD1 (5 bases). Trimming stripped 11 bases from V and 0 bases from J, with 14 bases between. The CDR3 sequence is 14 residues long. Germline values: CDR1 SNHLY, CDR2 FYNNEI.

V gene TRBV27 combines with J gene TRBJ2-1, with D unclear. Germline assignment: CDR1 MNHEY and CDR2 SMNVEV (reference sequence). Trimming took off 2 bases at V and 3 bases at J, with 5 bases between the two ends. This CDR3 comprises 13 residues. CDR3 sequence: CASSLSSYNEQFF. As DNA, the CDR3 is TGTGCCAGCAGTTTAAGCAGCTACAATGAGCAGTTCTTC.

V is TRBV19 and J is TRBJ1-5; no definite D call. With 1 base removed from V and 4 bases from J, the gap between germline ends came to 5 bases. CDR1 and CDR2 (germline): LNHDA, SQIVND (reference sequence). This CDR3 has 13 amino acids. CDR3 in DNA: TGTGCCAGTAGTATAGTGGTTAATCAGCCCCAGCATTTT. Encoded protein: CASSIVVNQPQHF. The full variable domain, completed using reference TRBV19 and TRBJ1-5, is DGGITQSPKYLFRKEGQNVTLSCEQNLNHDAMYWYRQDPGQGLRLIYYSQIVNDFQKGDIAEGYSVSREKKESFPLTVTSAQKNPTAFYLCASSIVVNQPQHFGDGTRLSIL.